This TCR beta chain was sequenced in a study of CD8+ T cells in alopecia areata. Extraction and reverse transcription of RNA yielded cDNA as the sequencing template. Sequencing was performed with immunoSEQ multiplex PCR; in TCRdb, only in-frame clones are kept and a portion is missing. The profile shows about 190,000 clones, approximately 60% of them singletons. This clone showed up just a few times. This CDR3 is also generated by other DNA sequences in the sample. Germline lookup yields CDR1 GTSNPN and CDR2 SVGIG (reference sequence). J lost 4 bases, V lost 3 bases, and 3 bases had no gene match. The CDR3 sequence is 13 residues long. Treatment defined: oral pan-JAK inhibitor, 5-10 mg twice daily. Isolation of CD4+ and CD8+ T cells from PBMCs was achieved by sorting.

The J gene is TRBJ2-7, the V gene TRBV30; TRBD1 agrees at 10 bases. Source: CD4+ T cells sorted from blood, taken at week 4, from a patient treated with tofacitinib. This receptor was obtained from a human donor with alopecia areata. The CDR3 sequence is CAWSRQGAYEQYF. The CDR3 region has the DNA TGTGCCTGGAGCAGACAGGGGGCTTACGAGCAGTACTTC. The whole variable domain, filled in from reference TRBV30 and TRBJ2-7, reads SQTIHQWPATLVQPVGSPLSLECTVEGTSNPNLYWYRQAAGRGLQLLFYSVGIGQISSEVPQNLSASRPQDRQFILSSKKLLLSDSGFYLCAWSRQGAYEQYFGPGTRLTVT.